This TCR beta chain originates from a study of Graves' ophthalmopathy and Graves' hyperthyroidism. Study conclusions and caveats: Detected in blood as well were most expanded thyroid clonotypes with frequency above 0.001.

The V end lost 5 bases, the J end lost 0 bases, and 13 bases lay between the germline ends. This CDR3 is built from 15 residues. From germline, CDR1 is MNHNS and CDR2 SASEGT. The study amplified TCR beta CDR3 regions using RNA transcripts. RT-PCR was first run with HTBI primers, then multiplex PCR in a second round. In TCRdb, the multiplex PCR reads were re-called with MiXCR into one record per CDR3 protein. This table has around 340,000 distinct CDR3 sequences, around a sixth appearing once. This clonotype was seen at least ten times. Antigen unknown. The chain has TRBV6-1 and TRBJ2-5; the D gene is possibly TRBD2 (6 bases). The TCR was taken from an adult man with Graves' ophthalmopathy. The sample was peripheral blood. The CDR3 spells CASSPTRGYQETQYF. The CDR3 DNA is TGTGCCAGCAGTCCAACCCGGGGGTACCAAGAGACCCAGTACTTC.